This T cell receptor beta chain originates from a study of response to subunit inactivated influenza vaccine. As for this clonotype: Its antigen is undetermined.

TCRdb recomputed calls from the RT-PCR reads with MiXCR, one row per CDR3 protein. This table holds 250,000 to 350,000 distinct CDR3 sequences, around 20% found once. This CDR3 has 13 amino acids. Germline CDR1 reads SQVTM; CDR2 reads ANQGSEA. J was trimmed by 1 base and V by 7 bases; bases with no gene match: 3. Study outcomes and limitations: Authors suggested few new T cells are recruited by each seasonal influenza vaccination.

Sequences were derived from PBMCs from blood, sampled about 20 months after vaccination. This chain links TRBV29-1 with TRBJ1-1; 10 bases are a match to TRBD1. The TCR was taken from a man aged 45-69 years who received an inactivated influenza vaccine. The CDR3 region is CSARTGGNTEAFF. CDR3 DNA sequence: TGCAGCGCCCGGACAGGGGGGAACACTGAAGCTTTCTTT.